This TCR beta chain is drawn from a study of T cell responses to AZD1222 COVID-19 vaccine. Clones were read by immunoSEQ multiplex PCR, and TCRdb kept only the in-frame ones, dropping some. The sample contains about 140,000 clones, under 95% of which appear only once. The CDR3 is made up of 15 amino acids. Trimming removed 2 bases at V and 7 bases at J, with 14 bases between. CDR1 and CDR2 (germline): KGHSH, LQKENI. As concerns this clone: What it recognizes is unknown.

Both about-4-week and about-12-week second-dose recipients were combined. Notes on the study in general: Among the donors, most were white British and more were female, and clonal diversity was possibly underestimated.

The chain uses TRBV18 and TRBJ1-4, with D perhaps matching TRBD1 (6 bases). The sample was peripheral blood, taken 28 days after the second AZD1222 dose. The clonotype was recovered from an adult who received the AZD1222 COVID-19 vaccine. The CDR3 here is CASSPSRQGFEKLFF. CDR3 coding DNA: TGTGCCAGCTCACCATCGCGTCAGGGGTTTGAAAAACTGTTTTTT.